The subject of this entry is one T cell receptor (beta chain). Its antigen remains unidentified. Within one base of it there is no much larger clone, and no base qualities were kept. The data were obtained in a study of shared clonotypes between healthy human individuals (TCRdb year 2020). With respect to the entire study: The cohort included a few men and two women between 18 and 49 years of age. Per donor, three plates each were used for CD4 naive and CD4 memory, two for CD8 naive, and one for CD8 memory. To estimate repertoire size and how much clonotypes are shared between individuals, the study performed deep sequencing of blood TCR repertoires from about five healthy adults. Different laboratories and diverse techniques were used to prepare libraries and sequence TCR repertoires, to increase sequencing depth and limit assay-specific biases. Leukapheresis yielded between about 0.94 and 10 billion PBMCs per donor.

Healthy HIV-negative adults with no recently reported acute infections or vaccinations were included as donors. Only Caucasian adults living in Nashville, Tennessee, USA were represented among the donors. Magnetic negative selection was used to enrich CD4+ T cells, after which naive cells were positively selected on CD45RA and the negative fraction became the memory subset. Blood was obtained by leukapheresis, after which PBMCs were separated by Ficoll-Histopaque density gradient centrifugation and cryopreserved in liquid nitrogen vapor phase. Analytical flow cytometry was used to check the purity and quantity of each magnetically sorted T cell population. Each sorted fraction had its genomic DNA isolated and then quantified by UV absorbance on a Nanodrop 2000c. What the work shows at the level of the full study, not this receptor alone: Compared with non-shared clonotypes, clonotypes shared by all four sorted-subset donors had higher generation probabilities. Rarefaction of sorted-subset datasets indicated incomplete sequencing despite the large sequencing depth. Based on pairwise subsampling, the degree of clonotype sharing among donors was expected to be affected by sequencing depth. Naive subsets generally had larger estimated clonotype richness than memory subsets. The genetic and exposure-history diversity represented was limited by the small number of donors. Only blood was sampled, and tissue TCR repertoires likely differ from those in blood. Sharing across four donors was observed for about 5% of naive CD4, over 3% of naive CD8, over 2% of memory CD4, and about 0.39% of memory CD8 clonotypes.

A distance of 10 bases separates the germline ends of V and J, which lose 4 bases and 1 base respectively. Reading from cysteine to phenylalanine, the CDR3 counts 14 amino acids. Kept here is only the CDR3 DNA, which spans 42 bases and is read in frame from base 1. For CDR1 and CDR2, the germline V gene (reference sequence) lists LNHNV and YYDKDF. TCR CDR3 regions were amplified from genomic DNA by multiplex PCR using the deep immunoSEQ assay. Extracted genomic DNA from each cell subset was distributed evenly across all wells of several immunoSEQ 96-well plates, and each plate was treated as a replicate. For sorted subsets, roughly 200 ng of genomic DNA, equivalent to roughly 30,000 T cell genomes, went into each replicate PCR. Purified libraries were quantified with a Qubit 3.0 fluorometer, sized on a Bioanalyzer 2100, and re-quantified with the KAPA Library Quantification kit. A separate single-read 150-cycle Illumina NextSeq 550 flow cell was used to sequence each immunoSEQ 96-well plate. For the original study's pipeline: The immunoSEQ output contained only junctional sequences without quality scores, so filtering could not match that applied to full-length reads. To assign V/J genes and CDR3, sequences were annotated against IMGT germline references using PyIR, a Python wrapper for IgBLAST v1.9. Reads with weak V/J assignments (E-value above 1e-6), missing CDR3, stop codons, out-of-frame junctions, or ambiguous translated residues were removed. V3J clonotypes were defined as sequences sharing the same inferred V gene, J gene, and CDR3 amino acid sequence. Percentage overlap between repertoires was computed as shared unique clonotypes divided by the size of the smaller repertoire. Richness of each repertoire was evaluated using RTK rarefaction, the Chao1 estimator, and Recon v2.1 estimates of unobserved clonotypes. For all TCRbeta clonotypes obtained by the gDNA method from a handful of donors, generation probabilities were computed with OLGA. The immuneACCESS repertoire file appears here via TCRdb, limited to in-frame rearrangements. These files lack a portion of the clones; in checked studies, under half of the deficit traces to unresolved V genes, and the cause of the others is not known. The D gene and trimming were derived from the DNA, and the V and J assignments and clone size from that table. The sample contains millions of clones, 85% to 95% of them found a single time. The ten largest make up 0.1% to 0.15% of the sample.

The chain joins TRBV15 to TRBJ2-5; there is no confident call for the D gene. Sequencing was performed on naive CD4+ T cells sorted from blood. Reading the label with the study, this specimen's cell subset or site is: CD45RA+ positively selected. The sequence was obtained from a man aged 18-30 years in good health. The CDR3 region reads CATSKKTFQETQYF. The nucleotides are TGTGCCACCAGCAAAAAGACATTCCAAGAGACCCAGTACTTC.